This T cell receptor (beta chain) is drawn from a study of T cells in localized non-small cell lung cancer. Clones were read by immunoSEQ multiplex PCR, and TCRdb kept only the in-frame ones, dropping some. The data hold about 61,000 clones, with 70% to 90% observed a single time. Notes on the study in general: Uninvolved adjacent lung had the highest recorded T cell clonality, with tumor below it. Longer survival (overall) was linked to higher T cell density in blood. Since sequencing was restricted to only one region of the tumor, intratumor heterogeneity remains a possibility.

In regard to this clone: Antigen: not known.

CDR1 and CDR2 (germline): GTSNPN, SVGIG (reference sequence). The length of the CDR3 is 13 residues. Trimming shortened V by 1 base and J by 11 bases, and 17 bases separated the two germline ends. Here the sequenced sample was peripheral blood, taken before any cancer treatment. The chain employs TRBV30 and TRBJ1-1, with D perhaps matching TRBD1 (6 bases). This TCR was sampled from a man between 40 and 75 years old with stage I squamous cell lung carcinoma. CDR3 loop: CAWSAIRGASAFF. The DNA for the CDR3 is TGTGCCTGGAGTGCAATAAGGGGGGCCTCGGCTTTCTTT.